This TCR beta chain emerged from a study of blood T cell repertoires in COVID-19. This clone was seen many times. Profiled with immunoSEQ multiplex PCR; TCRdb holds only in-frame clones, not every one. The table has some 120,000 clones, less than 90% seen once. The sequenced sample consisted of peripheral blood. This receptor was obtained from a woman in her 30s who had recovered from COVID-19.

CDR3 in DNA: TGTGCCAGCAGTTTAGGTATCGCCTACGAGCAGTACTTC. Residues: CASSLGIAYEQYF. The rearrangement joins TRBV12-3 or TRBV12-4 to TRBJ2-7; D call uncertain. The CDR3 is 13 residues long. V was trimmed by 1 base and J by 2 bases, leaving 6 bases between them.